The rows below give T cell receptor beta chains drawn from one sample of a study of early T cells in non-severe SARS-CoV-2 infection. TCRdb fed the 5' RACE reads into MiXCR, producing one record per CDR3 protein. The repertoire includes about 70,000 distinct CDR3 sequences, over 4% of them detected once, and around 7.3% sits in the top ten. Sequencing used whole blood, obtained at baseline. The receptors derive from an adult who was a healthcare worker with PCR-confirmed SARS-CoV-2 infection or an uninfected control (not recorded which). Both conserved end residues are part of each CDR3. Each record gives: clone size, J gene, V gene, D gene, CDR3 protein, CDR3 DNA. A D gene is named only where the DNA matches it firmly. Where a row states a size, it is once, few, many or the class of an expanded clone; other rows omit it.

many TRBJ2-3 TRBV7-9 . CASTYTDTQYF TGTGCCAGCACGTACACAGATACGCAGTATTTT
medium-sized TRBJ2-1 TRBV30 . CAWSQGYNEQFF TGTGCCTGGAGTCAGGGCTACAATGAGCAGTTCTTC
. TRBJ2-3 TRBV6-2/TRBV6-3 . CASSGGTSTDTQYF TGTGCCAGCAGCGGCGGGACTAGCACAGATACGCAGTATTTT
many TRBJ2-6 TRBV20-1 . CSARAGAQGANVLTF TGCAGTGCTAGAGCGGGGGCGCAAGGGGCCAACGTCCTGACTTTC
many TRBJ2-1 TRBV6-1 . CASERDRQPNEQFF TGTGCCAGCGAAAGGGACCGACAGCCCAATGAGCAGTTCTTC
many TRBJ1-1 TRBV7-8 . CASSLAVRDLYMHTEAFF TGTGCCAGCAGCTTAGCGGTACGGGACTTATACATGCACACTGAAGCTTTCTTT
. TRBJ2-1 TRBV11-2 TRBD2 CASSLGGLAYNEQFF TGTGCCAGCAGCTTGGGGGGACTAGCCTACAATGAGCAGTTCTTC
. TRBJ1-2 TRBV19 . CASQGSPGYTF TGTGCCAGTCAGGGATCCCCCGGCTACACCTTC
many TRBJ2-7 TRBV5-8 . CASSRQGISVNEQYF TGTGCCAGCAGTCGGCAGGGGATAAGTGTCAACGAGCAGTACTTC
. TRBJ2-7 TRBV13 TRBD2 CASSPGTSGRYEQYF TGTGCCAGCAGCCCTGGGACTAGCGGGAGGTACGAGCAGTACTTC
many TRBJ2-7 TRBV12-3/TRBV12-4 . CASTENRGKYEQYF TGTGCCAGCACCGAAAATAGGGGGAAATACGAGCAGTACTTC
. TRBJ1-5 TRBV30 TRBD1 CAWSSDRDQPQHF TGTGCCTGGAGTTCGGACAGGGATCAGCCCCAGCATTTT
many TRBJ2-3 TRBV5-1 . CASSLDDTQYF TGCGCCAGCAGCTTGGACGATACGCAGTATTTT
. TRBJ2-7 TRBV19 . CASSIGVSGAQGGEQYF TGTGCCAGTAGTATAGGGGTCTCTGGGGCCCAGGGAGGCGAGCAGTACTTC
many TRBJ1-1 TRBV7-6 TRBD1 CASSLRQGALGTEAFF TGTGCCAGCAGCCTAAGACAGGGGGCCCTGGGCACTGAAGCTTTCTTT
. TRBJ2-2 TRBV9 . CASSVDGRANTGELFF TGTGCCAGCAGCGTAGATGGCAGGGCCAACACCGGGGAGCTGTTTTTT
. TRBJ2-4 TRBV10-3 . CAISESKMAGAKNIQYF TGTGCCATCAGTGAGTCGAAAATGGCAGGGGCCAAAAACATTCAGTACTTC
few TRBJ2-2 TRBV7-9 TRBD2 CASSTGLAGVGGELFF TGTGCCAGCAGCACCGGACTAGCGGGAGTGGGCGGGGAGCTGTTTTTT
. TRBJ1-2 TRBV19 . CASSRVGQPGYGYTF TGTGCCAGTAGTAGGGTCGGACAGCCCGGCTATGGCTACACCTTC
few TRBJ1-2 TRBV27 . CASRRGREVYGYTF TGTGCCAGCAGACGGGGACGGGAAGTCTATGGCTACACCTTC
many TRBJ2-7 TRBV13 . CASSSGRSSYEQYF TGTGCCAGCAGCTCGGGACGTAGCTCCTACGAGCAGTACTTC
many TRBJ2-7 TRBV4-2 TRBD2 CASSQRTSGRSGEQYF TGTGCCAGCAGCCAAAGGACTAGCGGGAGGTCAGGTGAGCAGTACTTC
. TRBJ1-1 TRBV20-1 . CSASKGGYTEAFF TGCAGTGCTAGTAAGGGGGGATACACTGAAGCTTTCTTT
. TRBJ2-3 TRBV10-1 . CASSSADWPPSTDTQYF TGCGCCAGCAGTTCGGCGGACTGGCCTCCTAGCACAGATACGCAGTATTTT
. TRBJ1-3 TRBV20-1 TRBD1 CSARVDRNSGNTIYF TGCAGTGCTAGAGTGGACAGGAACTCTGGAAACACCATATATTTT
many TRBJ2-7 TRBV5-4 TRBD1 CASSRDRGPLYEQYF TGTGCCAGCAGCCGGGACAGGGGGCCTCTCTACGAGCAGTACTTC
many TRBJ2-1 TRBV7-3 TRBD1 CASAVPNRGSEQFF TGTGCCAGTGCGGTACCTAACAGGGGATCTGAGCAGTTCTTC
many TRBJ2-7 TRBV11-2 TRBD2 CASSSQLAGGAGYEQYF TGTGCCAGCAGCTCCCAACTAGCGGGAGGTGCGGGCTACGAGCAGTACTTC
. TRBJ1-2 TRBV19 . CATRLAHNYGYTF TGTGCCACTCGTTTGGCCCACAACTATGGCTACACCTTC
many TRBJ2-7 TRBV11-2 . CASSLQTGSEQYF TGTGCCAGCAGCTTACAAACAGGGAGCGAGCAGTACTTC
. TRBJ2-1 TRBV2 TRBD2 CASSEEASGLSDEQFF TGTGCCAGCAGTGAAGAGGCTAGCGGGCTCTCGGATGAGCAGTTCTTC
few TRBJ2-3 TRBV12-2 . CASRRTGTSIIDTQYF TGTGCATCTCGCCGGACCGGGACTAGTATTATAGATACGCAGTATTTT
many TRBJ1-1 TRBV12-3/TRBV12-4 TRBD1 CASSPDTGENTEAFF TGTGCCAGCAGTCCAGACACAGGGGAAAACACTGAAGCTTTCTTT
. TRBJ2-2 TRBV11-1 . CASSLPRGLPNTGELFF TGTGCCAGCAGCCTTCCGCGGGGATTGCCGAACACCGGGGAGCTGTTTTTT
many TRBJ2-1 TRBV7-6 TRBD2 CASSLSDLAGADEQFF TGTGCCAGCAGCTTAAGTGACTTAGCGGGAGCTGATGAGCAGTTCTTC
few TRBJ2-3 TRBV11-1 TRBD1 CASSPRQGASTDTQYF TGTGCCAGCAGCCCGAGACAGGGGGCGAGCACAGATACGCAGTATTTT
many TRBJ1-5 TRBV12-3/TRBV12-4 . CASRGGGRSNQPQHF TGTGCCAGCAGGGGGGGCGGGCGTAGCAATCAGCCCCAGCATTTT
many TRBJ2-7 TRBV20-1 . CSSGPTSYEQYF TGCAGTTCGGGGCCGACTTCCTACGAGCAGTACTTC
many TRBJ2-1 TRBV7-9 . CASSETGHGRF TGTGCCAGCAGCGAGACGGGGCACGGAAGGTTC
. TRBJ2-1 TRBV12-3/TRBV12-4 TRBD1 CATGQGIYNEQFF TGTGCCACTGGACAGGGGATCTACAATGAGCAGTTCTTC